A selection of T cell receptor beta chains follows, all from one sample in a study of monozygotic twins with inflammatory bowel disease. TCRdb reprocessed the 5' RACE reads, keeping one entry per CDR3 protein, no DNA. This sample contains around 400,000 distinct CDR3 sequences. The sequencing input was blood. These receptors were obtained from a human donor with ulcerative colitis or Crohn's disease, or a healthy co-twin of an affected twin (not recorded which). The CDR3 runs from the conserved cysteine through the conserved F or W. Each record gives: V gene, J gene, CDR3 protein.

TRBV7-6	TRBJ2-7	CASSLAPSVLRSYEQYF
TRBV6-1	TRBJ2-2	CASISQADYTGELFF
TRBV30	TRBJ2-1	CAWSGRGRWNEQFF
TRBV4-1	TRBJ2-7	CASSHSGTGGYEQYF
TRBV7-2	TRBJ2-5	CASSLRRSGETQYF
TRBV5-8	TRBJ1-4	CASSFPLHSNEKLFF
TRBV28	TRBJ2-3	CASSLIRKGARDTDTQYF
TRBV27	TRBJ1-4	CASSLSQGSPNEKLFF
TRBV5-4	TRBJ2-7	CASSYSAAGAGEQYF
TRBV20-1	TRBJ1-3	CSARTGGDGNTIYF
TRBV28	TRBJ1-6	CASSLVKGAINSPLHF
TRBV7-9	TRBJ2-2	CASSLFGETGELFF
TRBV5-1	TRBJ1-1	CASRDSGFGPEAFF
TRBV3-1	TRBJ2-5	CASSPYGGTQYF
TRBV2	TRBJ1-1	CASIPRGRTEAFF
TRBV7-2	TRBJ2-7	CASSLSRNRAPYEQYF
TRBV20-1	TRBJ2-1	CSASGREGYNEQFF
TRBV20-1	TRBJ2-2	CSATRTGRGTGELFF
TRBV20-1	TRBJ2-1	CSARVTAGFYNEQFF
TRBV20-1	TRBJ2-7	CSAPTPGLAGHFTYEQYF
TRBV5-1	TRBJ2-6	CASSLVGLAGSSGANVLTF
TRBV15	TRBJ2-1	CATSRFGPYNEQFF
TRBV20-1	TRBJ1-1	CSARALDSKNTEAFF
TRBV12-3/TRBV12-4	TRBJ2-6	CASRPIGDRGLPGANVLTF
TRBV4-1	TRBJ2-7	CASSQVMGGPNEQYF
TRBV7-2	TRBJ2-5	CASSSSVETQYF
TRBV5-1	TRBJ1-2	CASSLPTRGAYGYTF
TRBV7-9	TRBJ1-4	CASSLGGGTGGREKLFF
TRBV3-1	TRBJ2-7	CASSQVGFGELGLTYEQYF
TRBV12-5	TRBJ2-1	CASGLMNEQFF
TRBV12-3/TRBV12-4	TRBJ2-2	CASSLSRGVTGELFF
TRBV10-2	TRBJ2-1	CASSGALSGGGEQFF
TRBV7-2	TRBJ2-7	CASSLVGHSSYEQYF
TRBV7-2	TRBJ1-1	CASSWGGFGEAFF
TRBV20-1	TRBJ2-5	CSARGVRGPRETQYF
TRBV7-2	TRBJ2-1	CASSPRTTYNEQFF
TRBV9	TRBJ2-1	CASSGTSNRVQFF
TRBV29-1	TRBJ2-2	CSAPSGGELFF
TRBV5-1	TRBJ1-1	CASSLNPGTIEAFF
TRBV29-1	TRBJ2-1	CSIYLSGRFNEQFF
TRBV19	TRBJ2-7	CASSNDEEGAYEQYF
TRBV6-1	TRBJ1-1	CASSEHAGRAPNTEAFF
TRBV29-1	TRBJ2-2	CSVARGRIGELFF
TRBV5-1	TRBJ2-1	CASRMGQGVSEQFF
TRBV9	TRBJ2-1	CASSNKQGPYNEQFF
TRBV6-6	TRBJ2-5	CASSTDLPGTQYF
TRBV18	TRBJ1-1	CASSPAGQGNTEAFF
TRBV18	TRBJ1-1	CASSQGSNTEAFF
TRBV7-2	TRBJ2-1	CASSLEMLLEQFF
TRBV12-3/TRBV12-4	TRBJ1-3	CASQGPSGNTIYF
TRBV12-3/TRBV12-4	TRBJ2-5	CASSLWDGRDRETQYF
TRBV5-1	TRBJ1-2	CASSPSGGGDYGYTF
TRBV5-5	TRBJ1-2	CASSLATVSNYGYTF
TRBV30	TRBJ1-1	CAWSPPRLRSEAFF
TRBV7-6	TRBJ2-3	CASSQRDFISTDTQYF